The 19 T cell receptor beta chains given below trace back to one sample, sequenced in a study of blood T cells in healthy people across ages. A second PCR of about 7 to 12 cycles used a sample-barcoded 5' primer and a J-beta primer mix. TCRdb re-derived calls from the 5' RACE reads in MiXCR, one entry per CDR3 protein. Of 850,000 to 1,000,000 distinct CDR3 sequences listed, roughly 52% were seen once; the top ten hold about an eighth. The sequenced material came from blood. All receptors come from a man aged 25 to 45 in good health.

V and J are TRBV12-3 or TRBV12-4 and TRBJ1-5; D is perhaps TRBD1 (6 bases). This CDR3 is built from 15 residues. V gave up 3 bases and J gave up 7 bases, with 16 bases separating them. CDR3 sequence: CASSLMGGRRQPQHF. CDR3 coding DNA: TGTGCCAGCAGTTTGATGGGGGGCAGACGGCAGCCCCAGCATTTT.

The sample holds a few counts of this clonotype. The chain joins TRBV20-1 to TRBJ2-1; 7 bases line up with TRBD2. This CDR3 spans 12 amino acids. V lost 8 bases to trimming and J lost 7 bases; unmatched junction nucleotides: 8. Germline values: CDR1 DFQATT, CDR2 SNEGSKA (reference sequence). CDR3 DNA: TGCAGTCCAAGGCTGGGGGGGAATGAGCAGTTCTTC. This gives the protein CSPRLGGNEQFF.

This clonotype was detected ten times or more. The J gene is TRBJ2-3, the V gene TRBV25-1, with D perhaps TRBD2 (5 bases). The CDR3 loop spans 15 amino acids. Germline V lookup: CDR1 MGHDK, CDR2 SYGVNS. Trimming stripped 3 bases from V and 5 bases from J, with 15 bases between. The CDR3 coding sequence is TGTGCCAGCAGTGATCGAGGGCCCTCCGGAGATACGCAGTATTTT. This sequence encodes CASSDRGPSGDTQYF.

This clonotype was picked up many times. At one of its ends the junction is not consistent with the germline gene, which may arise from a read error. V is TRBV4-2 and J is TRBJ2-1; 9 bases are shared with TRBD2. The CDR3 is 16 amino acids. In germline, CDR1 is LGHNA, CDR2 YNFKEQ. The CDR3 reads CASSQDRLAVYNEQFF. The CDR3 DNA follows: TGCGCCAGCAGCCAAGATAGACTAGCGGTTTACAATGAGCAGTTCTTC.

This chain connects TRBV20-1 to TRBJ2-5; either TRBD1 or TRBD2 may supply D (5 bases each). Trimming took 2 bases from V and 2 from J, leaving 9 bases between them. The CDR3 is 13 amino acids. Germline CDR1 reads DFQATT; CDR2 reads SNEGSKA (reference sequence). The CDR3 nucleotides are TGCAGTGCTAGAAGGGGAGTACAAGAGACCCAGTACTTC. This gives the protein CSARRGVQETQYF.

The J gene is TRBJ1-5, the V gene TRBV6-2 or TRBV6-3, with 7 bases lining up with TRBD1. The CDR3 extends over 14 amino acids. In germline, CDR1 is MNHEY, CDR2 SVGEGT. J gave up 7 bases and V 6 bases, and 9 bases lay outside the gene matches. The CDR3 nucleotides read TGTGCCAGCAGGGACCACAGGGGTACCCAGCCCCAGCATTTT. Encoded protein: CASRDHRGTQPQHF.

V and J are TRBV5-1 and TRBJ2-7; D call uncertain. The CDR3 loop spans 13 amino acids. V was trimmed by 3 bases and J by 7 bases, leaving 14 bases between them. CDR1 is SGHRS and CDR2 is YFSETQ in the germline V gene. The DNA of the CDR3 is TGCGCCAGCAGCTCGCCACCGAGTAATGAGCAGTACTTC. Encoded protein: CASSSPPSNEQYF.

The table lists this clonotype with a few counts. V and J are TRBV7-9 and TRBJ2-5; no clear D. This CDR3 region has 17 residues. Germline assignment: CDR1 SEHNR and CDR2 FQNEAQ (reference sequence). V was clipped by 7 bases and J by 4 bases, with 25 bases between them. This CDR3 is CASTKSPGPVLVETQYF. For the CDR3, the DNA is TGTGCCAGCACCAAAAGCCCAGGACCAGTTTTAGTAGAGACCCAGTACTTC.

The genes are TRBV20-1 and TRBJ1-2; 8 bases map to TRBD1. V lost 5 bases and J lost 7; bases outside the gene matches: 6. The V gene's germline CDR1 is DFQATT and CDR2 SNEGSKA (reference sequence). The CDR3 runs to 12 residues. For the CDR3, the DNA is TGCAGTGCTGGACAGGGTTTAGGTGGCTACACCTTC. This gives the protein CSAGQGLGGYTF.

The V gene is TRBV6-1, the J gene TRBJ2-7, with a possible D match to TRBD1 (5 bases). V was cut by 2 bases and J by 5 bases, with 16 bases left in between. The CDR3 loop spans 15 amino acids. Germline assignment: CDR1 MNHNS and CDR2 SASEGT. CDR3 loop: CASSETQGILDEQYF. DNA for the CDR3: TGTGCCAGCAGTGAAACGCAGGGCATCTTAGACGAGCAGTACTTC.

In its sample, this clonotype was seen many times. J is TRBJ2-6 and V is TRBV6-1; tentatively, D is TRBD1 (5 bases). The CDR3 has 14 residues. From germline, CDR1 is MNHNS and CDR2 SASEGT. V was clipped by 7 bases and J by 2 bases, with 9 bases between them. In nucleotides, the CDR3 is TGTGCCAGCACGCAAGGGGCTGGGGCCAACGTCCTGACTTTC. It yields the protein CASTQGAGANVLTF.

This rearrangement joins TRBV10-3 to TRBJ2-7, with D possibly matching TRBD2 (7 bases). The CDR3 extends over 15 amino acids. V lost 4 bases, J lost 3 bases, and 16 bases lay in between. Germline values: CDR1 ENHRY, CDR2 SYGVKD. Written as DNA, the CDR3 is TGTGCCATCAGTGGTCGCGGGGGCTCTAGCTACGAGCAGTACTTC. Its protein is CAISGRGGSSYEQYF.

V gene TRBV29-1 combines with J gene TRBJ2-1, with 7 bases fitting TRBD2. The germline V gene encodes CDR1 SQVTM and CDR2 ANQGSEA. J lost 3 bases, V lost 2 bases, and 1 base had no gene match. The CDR3 has 13 amino acids. CDR3 loop: CSVELADYNEQFF. The CDR3 DNA follows: TGCAGCGTTGAACTAGCGGACTACAATGAGCAGTTCTTC.

This clonotype has more than one count but fewer than ten. The rearrangement links TRBV25-1 to TRBJ2-2; TRBD2 is a possible D gene (6 bases). Germline values: CDR1 MGHDK, CDR2 SYGVNS. The CDR3 is 14 amino acids. V was clipped by 1 base and J by 4 bases, with 7 bases between them. Here the CDR3 DNA reads TGTGCCAGCAGTGAATGGGAGGTCACCGGGGAGCTGTTTTTT. Its translation: CASSEWEVTGELFF.

The chain recombines TRBV6-5 with TRBJ2-4; no clear D gene. The better agreement between TRBJ2-7 and the DNA end casts doubt on the J call. Germline CDR1 is MNHEY and CDR2 is SVGAGI. This CDR3 has 17 residues. Written as DNA, the CDR3 is TGTGCCAGCAGTTACCATTCCGGTGGGCTGAGATCGGGCGAGCAGTACTTC. Amino acid sequence: CASSYHSGGLRSGEQYF.

CDR3: CASSQVQALGETQYF. CDR3 bases: TGCGCCAGCAGCCAAGTACAGGCACTAGGGGAGACCCAGTACTTC. The rearrangement links TRBV4-1 to TRBJ2-5; the D call may be TRBD1 or TRBD2 (5 bases each). Germline V CDR1 and CDR2: MGHRA, YSYEKL. The CDR3 is 15 residues long. V shed 1 base and J shed 5 bases, with 14 bases lying between them.

The rearrangement joins TRBV7-9 to TRBJ2-3, with 8 bases that match TRBD1. CDR3 length: 16 amino acids. CDR1 is SEHNR and CDR2 is FQNEAQ in the germline V gene (reference sequence). V was pared by 6 bases and J by 2 bases, with 10 bases of the junction left unmatched. For the CDR3, the DNA is TGTGCCAGCAGATTCCCCGGGACAGGACTCACAGATACGCAGTATTTT. Protein: CASRFPGTGLTDTQYF. Looking up the rest from reference TRBV7-9 and TRBJ2-3 gives the full variable domain: DTGVSQNPRHKITKRGQNVTFRCDPISEHNRLYWYRQTLGQGPEFLTYFQNEAQLEKSRLLSDRFSAERPKGSFSTLEIQRTEQGDSAMYLCASRFPGTGLTDTQYFGPGTRLTVL.

Note on this clonotype: This clone may be a read error of a much larger clone one base away. The chain has TRBV11-2 and TRBJ2-7, with D uncertain. Trimming pared 5 bases from V and 7 bases from J, leaving 18 bases between. The CDR3 loop spans 14 amino acids. CDR1 and CDR2 (germline): SGHAT, FQNNGV. CDR3 nucleotides: TGTGCCAGCAGCCCCGGTCCGACTTACAATGAGCAGTACTTC. Encoded protein: CASSPGPTYNEQYF.

This CDR3 is CAIGRGTGGEDTQYF. Written as DNA, the CDR3 is TGTGCCATCGGTCGCGGGACAGGGGGTGAAGATACGCAGTATTTT. V usage is TRBV10-3 and J usage is TRBJ2-3, with 11 positions matching TRBD1. The CDR3 contains 15 residues. Germline V gene data show CDR1 as ENHRY and CDR2 as SYGVKD. The V gene end was trimmed by 8 bases and the J gene end by 5 bases; junction bases not matched to a gene: 9.